This T cell receptor (beta chain) is drawn from a study of cytomegalovirus exposure and HLA in healthy donors. Amplification used 60 Vbeta primers and 13 Jbeta primers. TCRdb's copy holds only in-frame clones and misses some; the assay was immunoSEQ multiplex PCR. This sample contains approximately 110,000 clones. General study points: As was reported, the classifier diagnosed cytomegalovirus status with high specificity and sensitivity. Most TCR sequences showed up rarely, but some public TCRs showed up in many donors.

About this clone itself: The antigen remains undetermined.

CDR1 is SGHRS and CDR2 is YFSETQ in the germline V gene. Losses at the gene ends were 6 bases for V and 4 bases for J; bases not matched to a gene: 5. The CDR3 loop spans 14 amino acids. Sequenced material: PBMCs. The chain carries TRBV5-1 and TRBJ2-2; 8 bases are shared with TRBD1. This TCR was recovered from a man aged 30 to 45 in good health and CMV-seronegative. CDR3 nucleotide sequence: TGCGCCAGCAAGGGACAGGTGATCACCGGGGAGCTGTTTTTT. Amino acids: CASKGQVITGELFF.